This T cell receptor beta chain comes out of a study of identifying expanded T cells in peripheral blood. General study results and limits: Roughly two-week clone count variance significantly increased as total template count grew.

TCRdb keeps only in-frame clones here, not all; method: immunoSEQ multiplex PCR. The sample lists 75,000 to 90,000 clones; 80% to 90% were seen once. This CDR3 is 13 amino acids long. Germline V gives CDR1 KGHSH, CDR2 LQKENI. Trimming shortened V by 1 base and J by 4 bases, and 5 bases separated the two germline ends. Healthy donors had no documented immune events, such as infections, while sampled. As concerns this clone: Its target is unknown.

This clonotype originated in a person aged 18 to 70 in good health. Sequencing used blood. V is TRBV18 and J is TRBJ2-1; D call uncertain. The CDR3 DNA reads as TGTGCCAGCTCACCACTAGGGTACAATGAGCAGTTCTTC. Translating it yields CASSPLGYNEQFF.